A single sample gave rise to the 13 T cell receptor beta chains below, sequenced in a study of cytomegalovirus exposure and HLA in healthy donors. The PCR contained 60 Vbeta and 13 Jbeta primers. Method: immunoSEQ multiplex PCR; TCRdb's copy keeps in-frame clones and lacks some. The table lists 300,000 or so clones, approximately 84% of them singletons. The sequenced sample consisted of PBMCs. The receptors were gathered from a woman aged 40 to 49 in good health and CMV-seropositive.

This chain links TRBV29-1 with TRBJ1-1; 8 bases line up with TRBD1. The germline V gene encodes CDR1 SQVTM and CDR2 ANQGSEA. This CDR3 region has 15 residues. V gave up 8 bases and J gave up 5 bases; unmatched junction bases: 16. The CDR3, as DNA: TGCAGCTGCCTCGGACAGGGCAGTTTGGGGACTGAAGCTTTCTTT. It codes for CSCLGQGSLGTEAFF.

This clone has more than one count but fewer than ten. The chain combines TRBV9 with TRBJ1-1, with 10 bases lining up with TRBD1. The V gene's germline CDR1 is SGDLS and CDR2 YYNGEE. The CDR3 has 18 residues. The V gene end was trimmed by 0 bases and the J gene end by 3 bases; junction bases not matched to a gene: 11. The CDR3 sequence: CASSVDGTGVPRYTEAFF. The CDR3 bases are TGTGCCAGCAGCGTAGACGGGACAGGGGTGCCGCGGTACACTGAAGCTTTCTTT.

This chain uses TRBV29-1 with TRBJ1-5, with 7 bases identical to TRBD1. Germline assignment: CDR1 SQVTM and CDR2 ANQGSEA. The CDR3 extends over 13 amino acids. V was pared by 6 bases and J by 6 bases, with 8 bases of the junction left unmatched. The CDR3 here is CSVEPGGGQPQHF. The CDR3 region has the DNA TGCAGCGTGGAACCAGGGGGTGGTCAGCCCCAGCATTTT.

Here the CDR3 reads CASSSVTGGSYNEQFF. The CDR3 DNA follows: TGTGCCAGCAGTTCCGTGACCGGGGGCTCCTACAATGAGCAGTTCTTC. V usage is TRBV27 and J usage is TRBJ2-1; TRBD2 might be the D (6 bases). Between the trimmed V and J ends, which lost 4 bases and 0 bases, there was a span of 13 bases. The CDR3 loop spans 16 amino acids. Germline assignment: CDR1 MNHEY and CDR2 SMNVEV (reference sequence).

The chain couples TRBV7-6 to TRBJ2-3; 11 bases are shared with TRBD2. This CDR3 contains 16 residues. Germline V gene lookup returns CDR1 SGHVS and CDR2 FNYEAQ. The V segment lost 5 bases and the J segment 5 bases; nucleotides outside the gene matches: 9. CDR3 region: CASSHRLAGGQDTQYF. The CDR3 DNA sequence: TGTGCCAGCAGCCACCGGCTAGCGGGAGGTCAAGATACGCAGTATTTT. The full variable domain, completed using reference TRBV7-6 and TRBJ2-3, is GAGVSQSPRYKVTKRGQDVALRCDPISGHVSLYWYRQALGQGPEFLTYFNYEAQQDKSGLPNDRFSAERPEGSISTLTIQRTEQRDSAMYRCASSHRLAGGQDTQYFGPGTRLTVL.

The chain carries TRBV28 and TRBJ2-5; tentatively, D is TRBD2 (7 bases). V was cut by 7 bases and J by 5 bases, with 17 bases left in between. The CDR3 consists of 14 residues. Germline assignment: CDR1 MDHEN and CDR2 SYDVKM. CDR3 region: CASMGASGGETQYF. DNA for the CDR3: TGTGCCAGCATGGGGGCTAGCGGTGGGGAGACCCAGTACTTC.

The rearrangement uses TRBV15 and TRBJ1-1; TRBD1 aligns across 8 bases. Per the germline V gene, CDR1 is LNHNV and CDR2 is YYDKDF (reference sequence). The CDR3 has 15 amino acids. After removal of 5 bases from V and 5 bases from J, the junction contained 10 bases not matched to a gene. CDR3 protein: CATSGNRGMSTEAFF. The CDR3 coding sequence is TGTGCCACCAGCGGAAACAGGGGGATGAGTACTGAAGCTTTCTTT. The full variable domain, completed using reference TRBV15 and TRBJ1-1, is DAMVIQNPRYQVTQFGKPVTLSCSQTLNHNVMYWYQQKSSQAPKLLFHYYDKDFNNEADTPDNFQSRRPNTSFCFLDIRSPGLGDTAMYLCATSGNRGMSTEAFFGQGTRLTVV.

To note about this clone: Other DNA sequences within the sample encode an identical CDR3. The chain couples TRBV5-1 to TRBJ1-6; D might be TRBD1 (5 bases). Trimming took 0 bases from V and 10 from J, leaving 14 bases between them. This CDR3 spans 15 amino acids. CDR1 is SGHRS and CDR2 is YFSETQ in the germline V gene. CDR3 in amino acids: CASSLEGLPNSPLHF. DNA for the CDR3: TGCGCCAGCAGCTTGGAGGGGCTACCTAACTCACCCCTCCACTTT. The variable domain in full, completed from reference TRBV5-1 and TRBJ1-6, reads KAGVTQTPRYLIKTRGQQVTLSCSPISGHRSVSWYQQTPGQGLQFLFEYFSETQRNKGNFPGRFSGRQFSNSRSEMNVSTLELGDSALYLCASSLEGLPNSPLHFGNGTRLTVT.

This clone was recorded a few times. The genes are TRBV7-8 and TRBJ1-6; 7 positions agree with TRBD1. Trimming cost V 5 bases and J 8 bases; bases outside gene matches: 6. The CDR3 is made up of 14 amino acids. The germline gives CDR1 SGHVS, CDR2 FQNEAQ. The CDR3 DNA follows: TGTGCCAGCAGCGGACAGGTGTATGATTCACCCCTCCACTTT. It translates to CASSGQVYDSPLHF.

This rearrangement joins TRBV28 to TRBJ2-1; 12 bases map to TRBD2. The CDR3 length is 16 residues. Germline CDR1 is MDHEN and CDR2 is SYDVKM. J gave up 8 bases and V 5 bases, and 10 bases lay outside the gene matches. CDR3 amino acids: CASSISRRLAGDEQFF. As DNA, the CDR3 is TGTGCCAGCAGTATTTCCCGGAGACTAGCGGGAGATGAGCAGTTCTTC.

The table lists this clone with a count of one. The chain couples TRBV19 to TRBJ2-4, with D maybe TRBD1 (6 bases). The CDR3 consists of 14 residues. From germline, CDR1 is LNHDA and CDR2 SQIVND (reference sequence). V lost 2 bases and J lost 6, with 11 bases in between. The CDR3 region is CASSIRGQRNIQYF. The CDR3 nucleotides read TGTGCCAGTAGTATACGCGGACAGAGAAACATTCAGTACTTC.

The chain has TRBV27 and TRBJ1-6; a possible D gene is TRBD1 (5 bases). V was trimmed by 5 bases and J by 4 bases, leaving 18 bases between them. This CDR3 spans 17 amino acids. CDR1 is MNHEY and CDR2 is SMNVEV in the germline V gene (reference sequence). The CDR3 reads CASSPGPGREYNSPLHF. CDR3 bases: TGTGCCAGCAGTCCAGGACCAGGGAGGGAATATAATTCACCCCTCCACTTT.

This chain joins TRBV27 and TRBJ2-3; 10 bases are shared with TRBD1. V gave up 2 bases and J gave up 6 bases; unmatched junction bases: 11. The length of the CDR3 is 17 residues. Germline lookup yields CDR1 MNHEY and CDR2 SMNVEV (reference sequence). In DNA, the CDR3 is TGTGCCAGCAGTTTAAGTAGGTGGACAGGGGGTTTGGATACGCAGTATTTT. This encodes CASSLSRWTGGLDTQYF.